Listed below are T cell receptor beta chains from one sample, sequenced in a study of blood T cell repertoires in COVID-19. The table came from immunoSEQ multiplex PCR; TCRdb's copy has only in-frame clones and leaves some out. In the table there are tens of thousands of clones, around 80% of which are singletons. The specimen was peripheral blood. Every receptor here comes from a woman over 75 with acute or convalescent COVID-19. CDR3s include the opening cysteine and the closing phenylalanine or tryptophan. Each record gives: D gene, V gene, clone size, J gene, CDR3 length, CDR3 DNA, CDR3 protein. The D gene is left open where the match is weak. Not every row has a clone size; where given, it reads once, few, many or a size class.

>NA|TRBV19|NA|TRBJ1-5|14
TGTGCCAGTAGTATAGGCGGTTGGGATCAGCCCCAGCATTTT
CASSIGGWDQPQHF
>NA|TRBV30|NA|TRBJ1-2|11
TGTGCCTGGAGCCCCCGGGATGGCTACACCTTC
CAWSPRDGYTF
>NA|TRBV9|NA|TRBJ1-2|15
TGTGCCAGCAGCCTCCGGAGGGAGGAATCCTATGGCTACACCTTC
CASSLRREESYGYTF
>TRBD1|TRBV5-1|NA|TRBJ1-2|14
TGCGCCAGCAGCCCGATGACAGGGAACTATGGCTACACCTTC
CASSPMTGNYGYTF
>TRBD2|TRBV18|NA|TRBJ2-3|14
TGTGCCAGCTCCCTAGCGGGTGGCACAGATACGCAGTATTTT
CASSLAGGTDTQYF
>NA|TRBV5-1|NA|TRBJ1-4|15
TGCGCCAGCAGCCCGGAGGACGGACCTAATGAAAAACTGTTTTTT
CASSPEDGPNEKLFF
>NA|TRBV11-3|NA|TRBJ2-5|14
TGTGCCAGCAGCTTATATGAGGGCGGGGAGACCCAGTACTTC
CASSLYEGGETQYF
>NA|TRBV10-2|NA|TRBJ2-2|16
TGCGCCAGCCAGCCCGCGGAGGGGCGCGGCACCGGGGAGCTGTTTTTT
CASQPAEGRGTGELFF
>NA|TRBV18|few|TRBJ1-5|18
TGTGCCAGCTCACCACTCGGGGGGGGCCCAGGGATCAATCAGCCCCAGCATTTT
CASSPLGGGPGINQPQHF
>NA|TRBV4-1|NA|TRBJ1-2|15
TGCGCCAGCAGCCAAGAGAGCACAGGGTACTATGGCTACACCTTC
CASSQESTGYYGYTF
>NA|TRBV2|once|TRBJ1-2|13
TGTGCCAGCACCCGGGTAGGGGGCTATGGCTACACCTTC
CASTRVGGYGYTF
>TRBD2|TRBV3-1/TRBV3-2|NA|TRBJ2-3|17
TGTGCCAGCAGACCCACTCTCGGCGGGAGTTTGACAGATACGCAGTATTTT
CASRPTLGGSLTDTQYF
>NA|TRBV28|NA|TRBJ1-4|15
TGTGCCAGCAGTTTAGGGCCAGGGTCCTCCGAAAAACTGTTTTTT
CASSLGPGSSEKLFF
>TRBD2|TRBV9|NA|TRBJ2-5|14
TGTGCCAGCAGCCTTAGCGGGGTGGAAGAGACCCAGTACTTC
CASSLSGVEETQYF
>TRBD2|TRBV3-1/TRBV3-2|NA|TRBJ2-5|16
TGTGCCAGCAGCCAAAGATCGGGGACTACCGGAGAGACCCAGTACTTC
CASSQRSGTTGETQYF
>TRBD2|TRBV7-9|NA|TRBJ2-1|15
TGTGCCAGCACCTTGGACCGCGGGAGATACAATGAGCAGTTCTTC
CASTLDRGRYNEQFF
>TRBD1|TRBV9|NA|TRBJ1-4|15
TGTGCCAGCAGCGTCGACAGGGGGGCTAATGAAAAACTGTTTTTT
CASSVDRGANEKLFF
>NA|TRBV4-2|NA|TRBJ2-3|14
TGTGCCAGCAGCCAAAGGAGAGGGGGAGATACGCAGTATTTT
CASSQRRGGDTQYF
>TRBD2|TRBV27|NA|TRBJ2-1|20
TGTGCCAGCAGGCCAATGCCCGGGACTAGCGGGAGGGCGCTTTGGTATGAGCAGTTCTTC
CASRPMPGTSGRALWYEQFF
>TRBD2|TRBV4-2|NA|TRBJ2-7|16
TGTGCCAGCAGTCTACAAACTAGCGGGACCTCCTACGAGCAGTACTTC
CASSLQTSGTSYEQYF
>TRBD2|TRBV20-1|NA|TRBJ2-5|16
TGCAGTGCTAGTCTCCCCGGGACTAGCTTCCAAGAGACCCAGTACTTC
CSASLPGTSFQETQYF
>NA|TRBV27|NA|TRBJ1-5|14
TGTGCCAGCAGTCTTTCCCCCCTACAGGGGCCCCAGCATTTT
CASSLSPLQGPQHF
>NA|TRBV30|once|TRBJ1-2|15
TGTGCCTGGAGTGTACTAGGGGGATGGTCAGACGGCTACACCTTC
CAWSVLGGWSDGYTF
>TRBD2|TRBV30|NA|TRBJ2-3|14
TGTGCCTGGAGGATCAGCGGGAGTTCTCCATCGCAGTATTTT
CAWRISGSSPSQYF
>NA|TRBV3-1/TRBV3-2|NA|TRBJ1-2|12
TGTGCCAGCAGCCAAGTGTCCCGGGGCTACACCTTC
CASSQVSRGYTF
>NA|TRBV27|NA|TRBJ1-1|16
TGTGCCAGCAGTTTAAGACTGACAGCCATGAACACTGAAGCTTTCTTT
CASSLRLTAMNTEAFF
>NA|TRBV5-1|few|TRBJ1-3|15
TGCGCCAGCAGCTTGGCCAGGGGTTCTGGAAACACCATATATTTT
CASSLARGSGNTIYF
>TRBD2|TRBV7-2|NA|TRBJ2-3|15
TGTGCCAGCAGCTTACAGCTAGCGGGCACAGATACGCAGTATTTT
CASSLQLAGTDTQYF
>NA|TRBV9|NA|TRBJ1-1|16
TGTGCCAGCAGCCCCTCCCCAGACAGGTCCTTTTCTGAAGCTTTCTTT
CASSPSPDRSFSEAFF
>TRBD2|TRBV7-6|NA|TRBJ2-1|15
TGTGCCAGCAGCTCAACTAGCGGGAGGAGCGATGAGCAGTTCTTC
CASSSTSGRSDEQFF
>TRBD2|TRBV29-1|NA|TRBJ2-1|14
TGCAGCGTTGGACCTGAGCGGGAGTACAATGAGCAGTTCTTC
CSVGPEREYNEQFF
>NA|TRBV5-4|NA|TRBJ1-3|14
TGTGCCAGCAGCTTGTTCGGCTCTGGAAACACCATATATTTT
CASSLFGSGNTIYF
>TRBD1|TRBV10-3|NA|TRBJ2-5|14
TGTGCCATCGGACTCACAGGGGATGTGGAGACCCAGTACTTC
CAIGLTGDVETQYF
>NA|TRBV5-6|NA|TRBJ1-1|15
TGTGCCAGCAGCTTGGTTCGGGGGATGAACACTGAAGCTTTCTTT
CASSLVRGMNTEAFF
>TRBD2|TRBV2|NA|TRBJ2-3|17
TGTGCCAGCAGTGGAGGTTGGACTAGCGGGAGGACAGATACGCAGTATTTT
CASSGGWTSGRTDTQYF
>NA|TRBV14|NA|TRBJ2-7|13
TGTGCCAGCAGCCTTGACACAGCCTACGAGCAGTACTTC
CASSLDTAYEQYF
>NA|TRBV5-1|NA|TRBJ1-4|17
TGCGCCAGCAGCTTGGGTCCCCCGGGACAAGTCGGAGAAAAACTGTTTTTT
CASSLGPPGQVGEKLFF
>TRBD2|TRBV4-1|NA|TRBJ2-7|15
TGCGCCAGCAGCCAAGGACTAGCGGGGGTCTACGAGCAGTACTTC
CASSQGLAGVYEQYF
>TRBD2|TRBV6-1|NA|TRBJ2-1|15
TGTGCCAGCAGTGAAGGACTAGCGGGGCGCAATGAGCAGTTCTTC
CASSEGLAGRNEQFF
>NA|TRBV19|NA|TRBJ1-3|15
TGTGCCAGTAGTGAGTCGGTTGCGGGGGGAAACACCATATATTTT
CASSESVAGGNTIYF
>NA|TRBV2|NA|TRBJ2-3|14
TGTGCCACCGAGGGAGAGTCTCCTCCGGATACGCAGTATTTT
CATEGESPPDTQYF
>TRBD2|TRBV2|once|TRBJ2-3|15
TGTGCCAGCAGTTTAGCGGGGGGTCCAGTTGATACGCAGTATTTT
CASSLAGGPVDTQYF
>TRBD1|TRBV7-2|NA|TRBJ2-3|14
TGTGCCAGCAGCTTACAGGGGGCTGGAGATACGCAGTATTTT
CASSLQGAGDTQYF
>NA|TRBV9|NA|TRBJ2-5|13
TGTGCCAGCAGCGTGGCCCCGCAAGAGACCCAGTACTTC
CASSVAPQETQYF
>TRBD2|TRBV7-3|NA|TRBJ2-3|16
TGTGCCAGCAGCCCCACTAGCGCACCTAGCACAGATACGCAGTATTTT
CASSPTSAPSTDTQYF
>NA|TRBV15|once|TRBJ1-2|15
TGTGCCACCAGCAGACCTACACAGGGCACATATGGCTACACCTTC
CATSRPTQGTYGYTF
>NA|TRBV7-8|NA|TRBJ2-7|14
TGTGCCAGCAGCTCTCCCGATCGGGGCTACGAGCAGTACTTC
CASSSPDRGYEQYF
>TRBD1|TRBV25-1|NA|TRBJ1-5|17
TGTGCCAGCAGTGAATATAGCACAGGGGGAACCAATCAGCCCCAGCATTTT
CASSEYSTGGTNQPQHF
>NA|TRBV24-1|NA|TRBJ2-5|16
TGTGCCACCAGTGATTTCGGGGGACGCACCCAAGAGACCCAGTACTTC
CATSDFGGRTQETQYF
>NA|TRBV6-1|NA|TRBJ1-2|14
TGTGCCAGCAGTGACGGGGGAAGCAACTATGGCTACACCTTC
CASSDGGSNYGYTF
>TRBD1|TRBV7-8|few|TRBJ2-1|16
TGTGCCAGCAGCTTTGGGGGCGGGACAGGGGGAAATGAGCAGTTCTTC
CASSFGGGTGGNEQFF
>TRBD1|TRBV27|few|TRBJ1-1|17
TGTGCCAGCAGTTTCCGAACTCTCCGACAGGGTAACACTGAAGCTTTCTTT
CASSFRTLRQGNTEAFF
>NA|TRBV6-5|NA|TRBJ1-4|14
TGTGCCAGCATCGACGGAGCAACTAATGAAAAACTGTTTTTT
CASIDGATNEKLFF
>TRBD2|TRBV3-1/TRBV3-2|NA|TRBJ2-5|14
TGTGCCAGCAGTCGGACTAGCGGGCAAGAGACCCAGTACTTC
CASSRTSGQETQYF